Below, 32 T cell receptor beta chains from the same sample are listed, as sequenced in a study of cytomegalovirus exposure and HLA in healthy donors. The PCR made use of 60 Vbeta and 13 Jbeta primers. Using immunoSEQ multiplex PCR, the repertoire was profiled, and TCRdb retains in-frame clones only, with some absent. The repertoire holds about 100,000 clones, with approximately 84% as singletons. Material for sequencing was PBMCs. The receptors here all came from a man aged 25-45 years in good health and CMV-seronegative.

The CDR3 spells CTSSQLEGQAKNIQYF. CDR3 in DNA: TGCACCAGCAGCCAACTGGAGGGGCAGGCCAAAAACATTCAGTACTTC. This chain joins TRBV1 and TRBJ2-4; the table's D call of TRBD2 was not tested on the DNA. TRBV1 is annotated as a pseudogene. The CDR3 covers 16 residues.

The genes are TRBV30 and TRBJ1-5; D remains unclear. V lost 0 bases and J lost 7, with 13 bases in between. The CDR3 length is 14 residues. Germline assignment: CDR1 GTSNPN and CDR2 SVGIG (reference sequence). In DNA form, the CDR3 reads TGTGCCTGGAGTGTAGGCATGGGGAGCCAGCCCCAGCATTTT. As protein: CAWSVGMGSQPQHF.

V gene TRBV14 combines with J gene TRBJ2-2; 10 bases are a match to TRBD1. This CDR3 is built from 16 residues. Germline V gene sequence: CDR1 SGHDN, CDR2 FVKESK. V shed 1 base, J shed 6 bases, and the junction held 5 bases outside the gene matches. The CDR3 nucleotides read TGTGCCAGCAGCCAAGGGGGACAGGGGAAAGCCGGGGAGCTGTTTTTT. Amino acids: CASSQGGQGKAGELFF. Using reference TRBV14 and TRBJ2-2 for the parts outside the CDR3, the full variable domain is EAGVTQFPSHSVIEKGQTVTLRCDPISGHDNLYWYRRVMGKEIKFLLHFVKESKQDESGMPNNRFLAERTGGTYSTLKVQPAELEDSGVYFCASSQGGQGKAGELFFGEGSRLTVL.

For the CDR3, the DNA is TGTGCCAGCAGGTTTGGACAGGGGGCAGGATCACCCCTCCACTTT. Amino acid sequence: CASRFGQGAGSPLHF. The V gene is TRBV6-5, the J gene TRBJ1-6; TRBD1 agrees at 11 bases. The CDR3 contains 15 residues. The J segment lost 10 bases and the V segment lost 6 bases, leaving 8 bases of the junction unmatched. Germline CDR1 is MNHEY and CDR2 is SVGAGI.

V usage is TRBV7-2 and J usage is TRBJ2-3, with 9 bases identical to TRBD2. Germline CDR1 reads SGHTA; CDR2 reads FQGNSA. V was clipped by 5 bases and J by 2 bases; unmatched bases: 2. This CDR3 has 14 amino acids. CDR3 DNA sequence: TGTGCCAGCAGCCCTAGCGGGAACACAGATACGCAGTATTTT. Its translation: CASSPSGNTDTQYF. Full variable domain (rest looked up from reference TRBV7-2 and TRBJ2-3): GAGVSQSPSNKVTEKGKDVELRCDPISGHTALYWYRQSLGQGLEFLIYFQGNSAPDKSGLPSDRFSAERTGGSVSTLTIQRTQQEDSAVYLCASSPSGNTDTQYFGPGTRLTVL.

The chain employs TRBV7-3 and TRBJ2-7; TRBD2 matches at 9 bases. Germline CDR1 reads SGHTA; CDR2 reads FQGTGA. Germline trimming cut 5 bases from V and 2 bases from J; bases unmatched to any gene: 4. The CDR3 is 14 residues long. CDR3 nucleotide sequence: TGTGCCAGCAGCATAGCGGGAGCCACCTACGAGCAGTACTTC. Amino acid sequence: CASSIAGATYEQYF. Combining the CDR3 with reference TRBV7-3 and TRBJ2-7 gives the whole variable domain GAGVSQTPSNKVTEKGKYVELRCDPISGHTALYWYRQSLGQGPEFLIYFQGTGAADDSGLPNDRFFAVRPEGSVSTLKIQRTERGDSAVYLCASSIAGATYEQYFGPGTRLTVT.

The chain is built from TRBV4-1 and TRBJ2-7, with TRBD1 as a possible D gene (5 bases). V was pared by 1 base and J by 1 base, with 11 bases between. Germline CDR1 and CDR2: MGHRA and YSYEKL. The CDR3 is 15 amino acids. The CDR3 here is CASSQVSGQSYEQYF. The CDR3, as DNA: TGCGCCAGCAGCCAAGTATCAGGGCAGTCCTACGAGCAGTACTTC.

J is TRBJ1-3 and V is TRBV13, with a possible D match to TRBD1 (5 bases). V lost 0 bases and J 5 bases, leaving 8 bases between the germline ends. Germline V CDR1 and CDR2: PRHDT, FYEKMQ (reference sequence). The CDR3 is 14 amino acids. CDR3 in amino acids: CASSLGTVRNTIYF. The CDR3 region has the DNA TGTGCCAGCAGCTTAGGGACAGTGAGAAACACCATATATTTT.

This rearrangement joins TRBV27 to TRBJ2-7; perhaps TRBD2 as D (5 bases). The V gene lost 7 bases and the J gene lost 1 base, with 11 bases spanning the gap. Germline V CDR1 and CDR2: MNHEY, SMNVEV (reference sequence). This CDR3 is 13 amino acids long. For the CDR3, the DNA is TGTGCCAGCACCGACGGACTTTCCTACGAGCAGTACTTC. It encodes CASTDGLSYEQYF.

This sequence joins TRBV27 and TRBJ1-1, with D possibly matching TRBD1 (5 bases). V shed 5 bases and J shed 3 bases, with 10 bases lying between them. This CDR3 region has 13 residues. Germline CDR1 is MNHEY and CDR2 is SMNVEV (reference sequence). As DNA, the CDR3 is TGTGCCAGCAGTATTGACAGTTACACTGAAGCTTTCTTT. It encodes CASSIDSYTEAFF.

This clone was detected once. J is TRBJ2-2 and V is TRBV9; 12 nucleotides match TRBD2. V dropped 0 bases and J dropped 2; count of bases not matched to a gene: 5. The CDR3 extends over 18 amino acids. Germline CDR1 reads SGDLS; CDR2 reads YYNGEE. The CDR3 region has the DNA TGTGCCAGCAGCGTAGTTCCTAGCGGGGGGGGTAACACCGGGGAGCTGTTTTTT. Translating gives CASSVVPSGGGNTGELFF.

The CDR3 loop is CASRGKRTRPYEQYF. CDR3 sequence (DNA): TGTGCCAGCAGGGGCAAAAGGACTCGACCCTACGAGCAGTACTTC. V is TRBV6-5 and J is TRBJ2-7, with D possibly matching TRBD2 (5 bases). This CDR3 contains 15 residues. CDR1 and CDR2 from the germline V gene are MNHEY and SVGAGI. Trimming removed 6 bases from V and 2 bases from J, with 17 bases in between.

This chain connects TRBV11-2 to TRBJ1-2, with D perhaps TRBD1 (5 bases). CDR3 length equals 15 residues. Germline V gives CDR1 SGHAT, CDR2 FQNNGV. Trimming cost V 5 bases and J 1 base, with 14 bases left between them. The CDR3 nucleotides read TGTGCCAGCAGCCTGACAGCACCCTTTAACTATGGCTACACCTTC. Protein sequence: CASSLTAPFNYGYTF. Complete variable domain (other parts from reference TRBV11-2 and TRBJ1-2): EAGVAQSPRYKIIEKRQSVAFWCNPISGHATLYWYQQILGQGPKLLIQFQNNGVVDDSQLPKDRFSAERLKGVDSTLKIQPAKLEDSAVYLCASSLTAPFNYGYTFGSGTRLTVV.

The rearrangement uses TRBV19 and TRBJ2-7; TRBD2 matches 8 bases. Trimming at V came to 5 bases and at J to 4 bases, leaving 4 bases not matched to a gene. Looked up from germline, CDR1 is LNHDA and CDR2 is SQIVND (reference sequence). This CDR3 spans 13 amino acids. The DNA for the CDR3 is TGTGCCAGTAGTCCAGCGGGAGTTTACGAGCAGTACTTC. It yields the protein CASSPAGVYEQYF.

This chain uses TRBV5-6 with TRBJ1-1, with 11 bases lining up with TRBD1. Germline V gene lookup returns CDR1 SGHDT and CDR2 YYEEEE. This CDR3 spans 13 amino acids. V trimming: 3 bases; J trimming: 10 bases; junction bases outside the gene matches: 5. The CDR3 sequence is CASSWTGGSSAFF. As DNA, the CDR3 is TGTGCCAGCAGCTGGACAGGGGGCTCTTCAGCTTTCTTT.

The CDR3 loop is CARQADYNSPLHF. The CDR3 DNA is TGTGCCCGACAGGCGGACTATAATTCACCCCTCCACTTT. The rearrangement uses TRBV30 and TRBJ1-6, with a possible D match to TRBD1 (6 bases). The V and J ends lost 8 bases and 3 bases respectively, with 11 bases between them. Germline V CDR1 and CDR2: GTSNPN, SVGIG (reference sequence). This CDR3 contains 13 residues.

This rearrangement joins TRBV21-1 to TRBJ1-2; the table's TRBD1 call for D was not verified on the DNA. TRBV21-1 is a recognized pseudogene. This CDR3 region has 16 residues. The CDR3 nucleotides read TGTGCCAGCAGCAAAACTACAGGGGCCCTCTTGGGTGGCTACACCTTC. Translation gives CASSKTTGALLGGYTF.

J is TRBJ2-2 and V is TRBV6-1; 10 positions match TRBD1. The V gene end was trimmed by 7 bases and the J gene end by 7 bases; junction bases not matched to a gene: 9. Per the germline V gene, CDR1 is MNHNS and CDR2 is SASEGT. This CDR3 has 15 residues. The CDR3 spells CASKNDRGQIGELFF. The CDR3 DNA is TGTGCCAGCAAAAACGACAGGGGGCAGATCGGGGAGCTGTTTTTT.

The chain links TRBV6-1 to TRBJ1-1, with D possibly matching TRBD1 (6 bases). Germline V lookup: CDR1 MNHNS, CDR2 SASEGT. CDR3 length equals 12 residues. With 6 bases removed from V and 4 bases from J, the gap between germline ends came to 9 bases. This CDR3 reads CASSTGSTEAFF. CDR3 bases: TGTGCCAGCAGCACAGGGAGCACTGAAGCTTTCTTT.

The rearrangement uses TRBV5-1 and TRBJ2-2, with 7 bases fitting TRBD1. Germline-derived CDR1 and CDR2 are SGHRS and YFSETQ. V lost 5 bases, J lost 4 bases, and 5 bases stayed unmatched. The CDR3 sequence is 14 residues long. The CDR3 nucleotides are TGCGCCAGCAGTTCCGGGACAGCCACCGGGGAGCTGTTTTTT. This gives the protein CASSSGTATGELFF.

This chain joins TRBV7-9 and TRBJ2-6, with D unclear. CDR1 and CDR2 from the germline V gene are SEHNR and FQNEAQ (reference sequence). This CDR3 comprises 14 residues. Trimming cost V 7 bases and J 4 bases, with 11 bases left between them. Here the CDR3 DNA reads TGTGCCAGCATCGGTGCTTTAGGGGCCAACGTCCTGACTTTC. Translated: CASIGALGANVLTF.

This clone was observed a few times. The gene calls are TRBV28 and TRBJ1-1, with 9 bases lining up with TRBD1. CDR1 is MDHEN and CDR2 is SYDVKM in the germline V gene. This CDR3 has 16 amino acids. Trimming took 3 bases from V and 1 from J; bases not matched to a gene: 6. The CDR3, as DNA: TGTGCCAGCAGTTTTACCGGGACAGGGAGGAACACTGAAGCTTTCTTT. This encodes CASSFTGTGRNTEAFF.

A remark on this clone: At one boundary the junction diverges from the germline segment, which might be a read error. This chain connects TRBV7-7 to TRBJ2-7; 8 nucleotides agree with TRBD2. This CDR3 is built from 13 residues. From germline, CDR1 is SSHAT and CDR2 FNYEAQ (reference sequence). This CDR3 reads CASSQAGATEQYF. CDR3 in DNA: TGTGCTAGCAGCCAAGCGGGAGCAACCGAGCAGTACTTC.

The J gene is TRBJ2-5, the V gene TRBV7-2; 8 bases fit TRBD1. Germline values: CDR1 SGHTA, CDR2 FQGNSA. CDR3 length equals 14 residues. V was pared by 2 bases and J by 9 bases, with 8 bases of the junction left unmatched. The CDR3 loop is CASSLFDSGQAQYF. CDR3 DNA: TGTGCCAGCAGCTTATTTGACTCGGGACAGGCCCAGTACTTC. The full variable domain, rest sourced from reference TRBV7-2 and TRBJ2-5, is GAGVSQSPSNKVTEKGKDVELRCDPISGHTALYWYRQSLGQGLEFLIYFQGNSAPDKSGLPSDRFSAERTGGSVSTLTIQRTQQEDSAVYLCASSLFDSGQAQYFGPGTRLLVL.

The chain joins TRBV5-6 to TRBJ1-1; 8 positions agree with TRBD1. Germline V lookup: CDR1 SGHDT, CDR2 YYEEEE. V dropped 1 base and J dropped 3; count of bases not matched to a gene: 2. This CDR3 spans 14 amino acids. CDR3 nucleotides: TGTGCCAGCAGCTTGAACAGGGGGGACACTGAAGCTTTCTTT. Translating it yields CASSLNRGDTEAFF.

The gene calls are TRBV11-1 and TRBJ1-2; 7 bases fit TRBD1. This CDR3 comprises 15 residues. Germline assignment: CDR1 SGHAT and CDR2 FQDESV (reference sequence). V shed 5 bases and J 2 bases; nucleotides not matched to a gene: 8. CDR3 nucleotide sequence: TGTGCCAGCAGCCACCCGGGACAGCTAAACTATGGCTACACCTTC. Translation: CASSHPGQLNYGYTF.

This chain's CDR3 is CASSRHPRETQYF. CDR3 DNA sequence: TGTGCCAGCAGTAGACACCCCAGAGAGACCCAGTACTTC. This sequence joins TRBV6-4 and TRBJ2-5; D unresolved. The CDR3 length is 13 residues. Germline loops: CDR1 MRHNA, CDR2 SNTAGT. V lost 5 bases and J lost 4, with 11 bases in between.

This clone was seen only once. The rearrangement uses TRBV19 and TRBJ1-1, with D tentatively TRBD1 (6 bases). The germline CDR1 and CDR2 sequences are LNHDA and SQIVND (reference sequence). Trimming took off 4 bases at V and 0 bases at J, with 9 bases between the two ends. This CDR3 spans 14 amino acids. CDR3 region: CASSNRDLNTEAFF. DNA of the CDR3: TGTGCCAGTAGTAACAGGGACCTGAACACTGAAGCTTTCTTT.

The rearrangement joins TRBV6-1 to TRBJ2-7; 8 bases fit TRBD2. The CDR3 totals 15 residues. Germline V gene data show CDR1 as MNHNS and CDR2 as SASEGT. After removal of 0 bases from V and 2 bases from J, the junction contained 3 bases not matched to a gene. The CDR3 DNA reads as TGTGCCAGCAGTGAAGCGACTAGCGCTACCTACGAGCAGTACTTC. Its protein is CASSEATSATYEQYF.

The chain is built from TRBV7-9 and TRBJ2-7; 8 bases match TRBD2. CDR3 size: 14 residues. J gave up 3 bases and V 5 bases, and 6 bases lay outside the gene matches. Germline loops: CDR1 SEHNR, CDR2 FQNEAQ (reference sequence). The CDR3 is CASSQPGLDYEQYF. The CDR3 region has the DNA TGTGCCAGCAGCCAGCCGGGACTAGACTACGAGCAGTACTTC.

The chain combines TRBV5-1 with TRBJ1-6; D may be TRBD1 (6 bases). Germline V gene lookup returns CDR1 SGHRS and CDR2 YFSETQ. This CDR3 has 13 residues. V gave up 4 bases and J gave up 6 bases, with 8 bases separating them. The CDR3 coding sequence is TGCGCCAGCAGCCGGGACACTAATTCACCCCTCCACTTT. It is translated as CASSRDTNSPLHF.

This chain uses TRBV12-5 with TRBJ1-2, with D uncertain. This CDR3 is built from 13 residues. The V gene lost 1 base and the J gene lost 4 bases, with 7 bases spanning the gap. CDR1 and CDR2 (germline): LGHNT, FRNRAP. In nucleotides, the CDR3 is TGTGCTAGTGGTTTGGACAGTATCTATGGCTACACCTTC. It encodes CASGLDSIYGYTF.